The 12 T cell receptor beta chains below all came from one sample that was sequenced in a study of blood T cell repertoires in COVID-19. Only in-frame clones appear in the TCRdb table, and some are missing; sequencing was by immunoSEQ multiplex PCR. Of some 100,000 clones listed, 85% were seen once; the top ten hold approximately 2%. The sample consisted of peripheral blood. The receptors originated from a woman in her sixties or seventies with active or convalescent COVID-19.

The chain recombines TRBV18 with TRBJ2-1; TRBD2 matches 11 bases. Germline-derived CDR1 and CDR2 are KGHSH and LQKENI. The CDR3 is made up of 15 amino acids. The junction had 4 bases not matched to a gene; V was cut back by 6 bases and J by 3 bases. The CDR3 loop is CASSAGTSGYNEQFF. CDR3 in DNA: TGTGCCAGCTCGGCCGGGACTAGCGGCTACAATGAGCAGTTCTTC.

The chain combines TRBV28 with TRBJ1-1; TRBD1 agrees at 8 bases. V shed 5 bases and J 6 bases; nucleotides not matched to a gene: 5. The CDR3 contains 13 residues. Germline-derived CDR1 and CDR2 are MDHEN and SYDVKM. CDR3 nucleotides: TGTGCCAGCAGTACCCCGACAGGGGCTGAAGCTTTCTTT. Its translation is CASSTPTGAEAFF.

The CDR3 DNA reads as TGCAGCGTTGAACGGGACAGGGGAAACTATGGCTACACCTTC. This encodes CSVERDRGNYGYTF. The chain combines TRBV29-1 with TRBJ1-2; TRBD1 matches 10 bases. Trimming at V came to 2 bases and at J to 2 bases, leaving 2 bases not matched to a gene. The CDR3 has 14 amino acids. Germline V gene lookup returns CDR1 SQVTM and CDR2 ANQGSEA.

The chain uses TRBV5-4 and TRBJ1-1, with 7 positions matching TRBD1. Germline assignment: CDR1 SGHNT and CDR2 YYREEE (reference sequence). J lost 6 bases, V lost 4 bases, and 6 bases had no gene match. This CDR3 has 13 amino acids. CDR3 DNA sequence: TGTGCCAGCAGCCCTAAAGACAGGGCTGAAGCTTTCTTT. Translated, it gives CASSPKDRAEAFF.

The gene calls are TRBV12-3 or TRBV12-4 and TRBJ1-1; TRBD1 is a possible D gene (5 bases). This CDR3 is built from 12 residues. Deletions cut 6 bases from V and 11 bases from J, with 16 bases between. The CDR3 DNA is TGTGCCAGCAGCCGGGACTCCCCGGGGGCTTTCTTT. Translating gives CASSRDSPGAFF.

The chain couples TRBV5-6 to TRBJ2-6, with D possibly TRBD2 on 5 matching bases. The germline gives CDR1 SGHDT, CDR2 YYEEEE. V lost 2 bases, J lost 0 bases, and 15 bases lay in between. This CDR3 contains 18 residues. The CDR3 loop reads CASSLVALGYSGANVLTF. In DNA, the CDR3 is TGTGCCAGCAGCTTAGTAGCGCTAGGGTACTCTGGGGCCAACGTCCTGACTTTC.

V and J are TRBV2 and TRBJ1-5, with D unresolved. Between the trimmed V and J ends, which lost 1 base and 3 bases, there was a span of 4 bases. The CDR3 loop spans 13 amino acids. Germline loops: CDR1 SNHLY, CDR2 FYNNEI. CDR3 protein: CASSEEPNQPQHF. The CDR3 DNA reads TGTGCCAGCAGTGAAGAGCCCAATCAGCCCCAGCATTTT.

The rearrangement joins TRBV7-2 to TRBJ1-4, with D maybe TRBD1 (5 bases). The CDR3 is made up of 13 amino acids. Trimming shortened V by 5 bases and J by 8 bases, and 12 bases separated the two germline ends. Germline assignment: CDR1 SGHTA and CDR2 FQGNSA. CDR3 region: CASSPERGEKLFF. The CDR3 DNA is TGTGCCAGCAGCCCCGAGCGGGGCGAAAAACTGTTTTTT.

The CDR3 DNA follows: TGTGCCAGCAGCCAAGGGGCAGGGTCGGGTGAAAAACTGTTTTTT. Protein: CASSQGAGSGEKLFF. The genes are TRBV3-1 (or the pseudogene TRBV3-2) and TRBJ1-4, with D perhaps matching TRBD1 (5 bases). CDR1 is LGHDT, CDR2 YNNKEL, per germline (reference sequence). Trimming removed 1 base from V and 7 bases from J, with 13 bases in between. The CDR3 extends over 15 amino acids.

V gene TRBV3-1 (or the pseudogene TRBV3-2) combines with J gene TRBJ2-7; perhaps TRBD2 as D (6 bases). The V gene's germline CDR1 is LGHDT and CDR2 YNNKEL (reference sequence). V lost 3 bases and J lost 7, with 7 bases in between. The CDR3 is 11 residues long. CDR3 coding DNA: TGTGCCAGCAGCCATGCGGGGGAGCAGTACTTC. Residues: CASSHAGEQYF.

The chain couples TRBV6-1 to TRBJ1-2; perhaps TRBD1 as D (6 bases). This CDR3 is 14 amino acids long. CDR1 is MNHNS, CDR2 SASEGT, per germline. The V end lost 2 bases, the J end lost 4 bases, and 11 bases lay between the germline ends. The CDR3 here is CASSELGGGYGYTF. CDR3 DNA sequence: TGTGCCAGCAGTGAATTAGGGGGGGGCTATGGCTACACCTTC.

Notes on this clone: Other DNA sequences in the sample encode the same CDR3. This chain links TRBV7-2 with TRBJ2-1; 7 nucleotides align to TRBD1. J was trimmed by 2 bases and V by 3 bases; bases with no gene match: 4. Germline values: CDR1 SGHTA, CDR2 FQGNSA. This CDR3 has 15 amino acids. The DNA of the CDR3 is TGTGCCAGCAGCTTGGGTCAGGGGGCCTACAATGAGCAGTTCTTC. Protein product: CASSLGQGAYNEQFF.